The subject of this entry is one T cell receptor (beta chain). The data belong to a study of blood T cell repertoires in COVID-19. Study as a whole: Sources were T cells, B-cell-depleted T cells, or PBMCs; the material itself was cDNA or gDNA.

Profiled with immunoSEQ multiplex PCR; TCRdb holds only in-frame clones, not every one. The sample yields approximately 200,000 clones, roughly 80% seen once. The CDR3 sequence is 15 residues long. The V and J ends lost 4 bases and 2 bases, in that order; junction bases with no gene match: 3. Looked up from germline, CDR1 is LNHDA and CDR2 is SQIVND (reference sequence). Sequences were obtained from peripheral blood. The chain combines TRBV19 with TRBJ2-7; 12 bases agree with TRBD2. The receptor was isolated from a woman aged 45-65 years with acute or convalescent COVID-19. The CDR3 loop reads CASSRTSGAPYEQYF. In DNA, the CDR3 is TGTGCCAGTAGTAGGACTAGCGGGGCCCCCTACGAGCAGTACTTC.